The 17 T cell receptor beta chains in this list originate from one sample, sequenced in a study of cytomegalovirus exposure and HLA in healthy donors. Both 60 Vbeta primers and 13 Jbeta primers went into the PCR. The table came from immunoSEQ multiplex PCR; TCRdb's copy has only in-frame clones and leaves some out. The repertoire holds under 150,000 clones, with roughly four fifths as singletons. Sequenced material: PBMCs. These receptors all stem from a girl aged 2 to 9 in good health and CMV-seronegative.

The V gene is TRBV30, the J gene TRBJ2-7; TRBD2 matches at 11 bases. The CDR3 contains 14 residues. Germline CDR1 GTSNPN, CDR2 SVGIG (reference sequence). J lost 5 bases, V lost 4 bases, and 7 bases had no gene match. The CDR3 sequence is CAWTIAGGSDEQYF. CDR3 nucleotides: TGTGCCTGGACCATAGCGGGAGGGTCCGACGAGCAGTACTTC.

This clone was counted only a few times. This chain links TRBV7-9 with TRBJ2-7, with D unresolved. The CDR3 is 14 amino acids. V lost 2 bases to trimming and J lost 6 bases, with 14 bases between them. CDR1 SEHNR and CDR2 FQNEAQ come from the germline V gene (reference sequence). In nucleotides, the CDR3 is TGTGCCAGCAGCTTACCCTATTCCCAATCCGAGCAGTACTTC. Protein product: CASSLPYSQSEQYF.

This clone is a singleton in its sample. The rearrangement joins TRBV19 to TRBJ2-5; D is possibly TRBD2 (5 bases). Germline-derived CDR1 and CDR2 are LNHDA and SQIVND (reference sequence). V lost 5 bases to trimming and J lost 3 bases, with 10 bases between them. The CDR3 sequence is 13 residues long. DNA for the CDR3: TGTGCCAGTAGTCAAGCGGACGAAGAGACCCAGTACTTC. This translates into CASSQADEETQYF.

The rearrangement links TRBV6-1 to TRBJ2-7; 7 positions match TRBD2. Germline trimming cut 0 bases from V and 6 bases from J; bases unmatched to any gene: 2. The CDR3 length is 13 residues. Germline CDR1 is MNHNS and CDR2 is SASEGT. CDR3 bases: TGTGCCAGCAGTGAAGCGGGAGGGTCCGAGCAGTACTTC. The encoded protein is CASSEAGGSEQYF.

The chain combines TRBV7-2 with TRBJ1-5; D possibly corresponds to TRBD1 (5 bases). The CDR3 has 14 amino acids. Looked up from germline, CDR1 is SGHTA and CDR2 is FQGNSA. Trimming pared 2 bases from V and 5 bases from J, leaving 10 bases between. CDR3 in DNA: TGTGCCAGCAGCTTAAGGGGAGGGGATCAGCCCCAGCATTTT. Its translation: CASSLRGGDQPQHF.

This clone appeared a single time. The V and J genes are TRBV5-4 and TRBJ2-3; D remains ambiguous. With 4 bases removed from V and 0 bases from J, the gap between germline ends came to 3 bases. The CDR3 consists of 12 residues. CDR1 and CDR2 (germline): SGHNT, YYREEE (reference sequence). CDR3 sequence reads: CASSLSTDTQYF. The CDR3 nucleotides read TGTGCCAGCAGCCTAAGCACAGATACGCAGTATTTT.

This clone was detected a few times. The chain carries TRBV6-7 and TRBJ1-4; 9 bases are shared with TRBD1. TRBV6-7 is recorded as an ORF, its role being uncertain. The CDR3 is 20 residues long. V lost 1 base and J lost 0; bases outside the gene matches: 12. The chain's CDR3 is CASSYCSGTGPFATNEKLFF. The CDR3 nucleotides read TGTGCCAGCAGTTACTGCTCAGGGACAGGGCCTTTTGCAACTAATGAAAAACTGTTTTTT.

This clone was detected only once. The rearrangement joins TRBV9 to TRBJ2-7, with TRBD2 as a possible D gene (5 bases). Germline CDR1 and CDR2: SGDLS and YYNGEE. The CDR3 covers 14 residues. V lost 0 bases and J lost 3, with 10 bases in between. For the CDR3, the DNA is TGTGCCAGCAGCGTAGGTGGGAGTGGCTACGAGCAGTACTTC. It encodes CASSVGGSGYEQYF.

The chain links TRBV18 to TRBJ2-7, with 9 bases identical to TRBD1. The CDR3 contains 16 residues. The germline CDR1 and CDR2 sequences are KGHSH and LQKENI. With 2 bases clipped from V and 1 base from J, the junction kept 6 bases outside the gene matches. This CDR3 reads CASSPTVGTGSYEQYF. The CDR3 DNA follows: TGTGCCAGCTCACCAACCGTCGGGACAGGGTCCTACGAGCAGTACTTC.

V usage is TRBV9 and J usage is TRBJ2-1; 8 bases agree with TRBD2. The CDR3 spans 17 residues. Germline CDR1 SGDLS, CDR2 YYNGEE. Trimming at V came to 0 bases and at J to 5 bases, leaving 10 bases not matched to a gene. CDR3 nucleotides: TGTGCCAGCAGCGTAGGCAGCGGGGGAGCCCTTAACAATGAGCAGTTCTTC. Encoded protein: CASSVGSGGALNNEQFF.

The table lists this clone with a count of one. This chain links TRBV7-9 with TRBJ2-7; 10 positions agree with TRBD1. V shed 1 base and J 6 bases; nucleotides not matched to a gene: 18. Germline assignment: CDR1 SEHNR and CDR2 FQNEAQ (reference sequence). This CDR3 has 19 amino acids. Here the CDR3 reads CASSLVGRQGAFSVGEQYF. As DNA, the CDR3 is TGTGCCAGCAGCTTAGTAGGCAGACAGGGGGCTTTCTCTGTTGGCGAGCAGTACTTC.

The chain is built from TRBV2 and TRBJ2-5, with 8 bases fitting TRBD1. The CDR3 contains 17 residues. The V gene end was trimmed by 4 bases and the J gene end by 5 bases; junction bases not matched to a gene: 15. Germline loops: CDR1 SNHLY, CDR2 FYNNEI. The CDR3 is CASSVVVETGDGETQYF. CDR3 DNA sequence: TGTGCCAGCAGTGTGGTTGTAGAGACAGGGGATGGGGAGACCCAGTACTTC.

V is TRBV4-2 and J is TRBJ1-3; 11 nucleotides line up with TRBD1. CDR1 and CDR2 from the germline V gene are LGHNA and YNFKEQ. Trimming at V came to 0 bases and at J to 4 bases, leaving 2 bases not matched to a gene. The CDR3 length is 16 residues. The CDR3 is CASSQDGQGAGNTIYF. The DNA of the CDR3 is TGTGCCAGCAGCCAAGACGGACAGGGGGCAGGAAACACCATATATTTT.

The chain joins TRBV2 to TRBJ1-4; D remains unclear. This CDR3 is built from 13 residues. CDR1 is SNHLY, CDR2 FYNNEI, per germline. The V and J ends lost 3 bases and 8 bases respectively, with 10 bases between them. CDR3 nucleotide sequence: TGTGCCAGCAGTGACCGCGGAGGGGAAAAACTGTTTTTT. It codes for CASSDRGGEKLFF. The variable domain in full, completed from reference TRBV2 and TRBJ1-4, reads EPEVTQTPSHQVTQMGQEVILRCVPISNHLYFYWYRQILGQKVEFLVSFYNNEISEKSEIFDDQFSVERPDGSNFTLKIRSTKLEDSAMYFCASSDRGGEKLFFGSGTQLSVL.

This clone was counted a single time. This chain uses TRBV29-1 with TRBJ2-7, with TRBD1 matching over 9 bases. Germline V CDR1 and CDR2: SQVTM, ANQGSEA. The CDR3 has 16 residues. J lost 0 bases, V lost 2 bases, and 8 bases had no gene match. The CDR3 loop is CSVEYEGQGNSYEQYF. The CDR3 region has the DNA TGCAGCGTTGAATATGAGGGACAGGGCAACTCCTACGAGCAGTACTTC.

V and J are TRBV2 and TRBJ2-2; possibly TRBD1 for D (5 bases). The V end lost 6 bases, the J end lost 0 bases, and 11 bases lay between the germline ends. The length of the CDR3 is 15 residues. Germline V gives CDR1 SNHLY, CDR2 FYNNEI. As DNA, the CDR3 is TGTGCCAGCAGAGGGGCCCGAGCGAACACCGGGGAGCTGTTTTTT. This translates into CASRGARANTGELFF.

The J gene is TRBJ2-1, the V gene TRBV9; 7 bases are shared with TRBD1. CDR1 is SGDLS and CDR2 is YYNGEE in the germline V gene. The CDR3 consists of 15 residues. Trimming removed 0 bases from V and 7 bases from J; junction bases left unmatched: 7. The CDR3 coding sequence is TGTGCCAGCAGCGTAGAGGGGGCCTTTGTAAATGAGCAGTTCTTC. Residues: CASSVEGAFVNEQFF. Supplemented by reference TRBV9 and TRBJ2-1, the full variable domain reads DSGVTQTPKHLITATGQRVTLRCSPRSGDLSVYWYQQSLDQGLQFLIQYYNGEERAKGNILERFSAQQFPDLHSELNLSSLELGDSALYFCASSVEGAFVNEQFFGPGTRLTVL.